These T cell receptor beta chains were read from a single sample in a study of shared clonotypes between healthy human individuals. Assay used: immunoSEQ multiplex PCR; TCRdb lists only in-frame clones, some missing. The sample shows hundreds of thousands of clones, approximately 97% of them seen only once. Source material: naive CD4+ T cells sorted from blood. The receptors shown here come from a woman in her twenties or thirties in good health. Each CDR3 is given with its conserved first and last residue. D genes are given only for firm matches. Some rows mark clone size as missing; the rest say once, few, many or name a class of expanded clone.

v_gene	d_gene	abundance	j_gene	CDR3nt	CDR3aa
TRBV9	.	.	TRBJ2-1	TGTGCCAGCAGCCCCCTCGCCAATGAGCAGTTCTTC	CASSPLANEQFF
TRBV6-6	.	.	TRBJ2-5	TGTGCCAGCAGTTACTCGAGTCCCGGGGCAGAGACCCAGTACTTC	CASSYSSPGAETQYF
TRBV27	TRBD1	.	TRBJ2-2	TGTGCCAGCAGTTTATCGAGGACAGGGCTCACCGGGGAGCTGTTTTTT	CASSLSRTGLTGELFF
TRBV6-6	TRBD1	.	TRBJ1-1	TGTGCCAGCAGTTACCCGACAGGGCAGGGACGCGCTTTCTTT	CASSYPTGQGRAFF
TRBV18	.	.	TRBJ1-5	TGTGCCAGCTCACCAGGGGAGGATCAGCCCCAGCATTTT	CASSPGEDQPQHF
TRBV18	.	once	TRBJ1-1	TGTGCCAGCTCCCCAAGACAGTTGAACACTGAAGCTTTCTTT	CASSPRQLNTEAFF
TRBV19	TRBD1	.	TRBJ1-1	TGTGCCAGTACCCGAAGTGGGACAGTGAACACTGAAGCTTTCTTT	CASTRSGTVNTEAFF
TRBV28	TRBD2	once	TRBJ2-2	TGTGCCAGCAGTTCGGGGGGAGAGGGGAGTACCGGGGAGCTGTTTTTT	CASSSGGEGSTGELFF
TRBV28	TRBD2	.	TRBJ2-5	TGTGCCAGCAGTTTACCGGGAGGGCGTGGGCAAGAGACCCAGTACTTC	CASSLPGGRGQETQYF
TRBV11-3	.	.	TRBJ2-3	TGTGCCAGCAGCTTACAAAGTGGAAGCGGCACAGATACGCAGTATTTT	CASSLQSGSGTDTQYF
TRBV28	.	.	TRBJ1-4	TGTGCCAGCAGTTTATCGCCGGGAGCGAATGAAAAACTGTTTTTT	CASSLSPGANEKLFF
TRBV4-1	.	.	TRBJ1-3	TGCGCCAGCAGCCGTACTCCGAGGGTGGGGGAAGGAAACACCATATATTTT	CASSRTPRVGEGNTIYF